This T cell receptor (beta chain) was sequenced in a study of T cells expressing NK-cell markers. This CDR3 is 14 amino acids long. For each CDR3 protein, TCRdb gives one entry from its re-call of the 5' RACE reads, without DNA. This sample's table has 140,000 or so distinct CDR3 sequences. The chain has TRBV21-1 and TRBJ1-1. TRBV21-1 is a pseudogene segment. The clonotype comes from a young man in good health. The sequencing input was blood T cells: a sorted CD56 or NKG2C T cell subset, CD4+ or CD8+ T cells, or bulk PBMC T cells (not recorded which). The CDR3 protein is CASSPRGRDTEAFF.